Listed below are T cell receptor beta chains from one sample, sequenced in a study of blood T cell repertoires in COVID-19. The table came from immunoSEQ multiplex PCR; TCRdb's copy has only in-frame clones and leaves some out. The table records 15,000 to 20,000 clones, approximately 84% of them present only once. The sequencing input was peripheral blood. The receptor source for this set is a human donor with active COVID-19. The donor label of this sample is uncertain. The CDR3 runs from the conserved cysteine through the conserved F or W. Fields, in order: CDR3 length, V gene, J gene, clone size, D gene, CDR3 DNA, CDR3 protein. D genes are given only for firm matches. Only some rows state a clone size, as once, few, many or a class for expanded clones.

len: 17
v_gene: TRBV5-4
j_gene: TRBJ2-2
abundance: NA
d_gene: TRBD2
CDR3nt: TGTGCCAGCAGCTTGGCCGGGATAGCGGGGGTAACCGGGGAGCTGTTTTTT
CDR3aa: CASSLAGIAGVTGELFF

len: 16
v_gene: TRBV24-1
j_gene: TRBJ2-1
abundance: NA
d_gene: TRBD2
CDR3nt: TGTGCCACCAGTGATCGCAGCGGGGAGGTGTACAATGAGCAGTTCTTC
CDR3aa: CATSDRSGEVYNEQFF

len: 18
v_gene: TRBV12-5
j_gene: TRBJ2-3
abundance: NA
d_gene: NA
CDR3nt: TGTGCTAGTCTCCCCGGACTACCGACGCCGATCAGCACAGATACGCAGTATTTT
CDR3aa: CASLPGLPTPISTDTQYF

len: 12
v_gene: TRBV11-3
j_gene: TRBJ2-5
abundance: few
d_gene: NA
CDR3nt: TGTGCCAGCAGCTTAGATTCGGGGGCCCAGTACTTC
CDR3aa: CASSLDSGAQYF

len: 15
v_gene: TRBV21-1
j_gene: TRBJ1-5
abundance: NA
d_gene: NA
CDR3nt: TGTGCCAGCAGTCGACAGGCTACTAGCAATCAGCCCCAGCATTTT
CDR3aa: CASSRQATSNQPQHF

len: 13
v_gene: TRBV24-1
j_gene: TRBJ2-1
abundance: NA
d_gene: TRBD2
CDR3nt: TGTGCCACCAGGACTAGCGGGTTGAATGAGCAGTTCTTC
CDR3aa: CATRTSGLNEQFF

len: 17
v_gene: TRBV4-3
j_gene: TRBJ1-4
abundance: NA
d_gene: NA
CDR3nt: TGCGCCAGCAGCCGGACAGCCCTAGTCCCGGCTAATGAAAAACTGTTTTTT
CDR3aa: CASSRTALVPANEKLFF

len: 15
v_gene: TRBV6-6
j_gene: TRBJ1-1
abundance: once
d_gene: NA
CDR3nt: TGTGCCAGCAGCCTTCCGGGACAAGGGGTCACTGAAGCTTTCTTT
CDR3aa: CASSLPGQGVTEAFF

len: 11
v_gene: TRBV20-1
j_gene: TRBJ2-7
abundance: NA
d_gene: NA
CDR3nt: TGCAGTGCTAGGGACAACTACGAGCAGTACTTC
CDR3aa: CSARDNYEQYF

len: 14
v_gene: TRBV29-1
j_gene: TRBJ2-7
abundance: NA
d_gene: NA
CDR3nt: TGCAGCGTTATAATGACAGGGAGGAACTACGAGCAGTACTTC
CDR3aa: CSVIMTGRNYEQYF

len: 14
v_gene: TRBV6-2/TRBV6-3
j_gene: TRBJ2-7
abundance: NA
d_gene: TRBD2
CDR3nt: TGTGCCAGCAGTTTGCCGGGACTAGCGGGAGAGCAGTACTTC
CDR3aa: CASSLPGLAGEQYF

len: 11
v_gene: TRBV10-3
j_gene: TRBJ2-7
abundance: NA
d_gene: NA
CDR3nt: TGTGCCATCAGTGACAGCTACGAGCAGTACTTC
CDR3aa: CAISDSYEQYF

len: 13
v_gene: TRBV11-2
j_gene: TRBJ2-1
abundance: NA
d_gene: NA
CDR3nt: TGTGCCAGCAGCTTAAAGTTAGCTGGTGAGCAGTTCTTC
CDR3aa: CASSLKLAGEQFF

len: 14
v_gene: TRBV6-6
j_gene: TRBJ2-3
abundance: NA
d_gene: TRBD2
CDR3nt: TGTGCCAGCAGTCCTGGGACTAGAACAGATACGCAGTATTTT
CDR3aa: CASSPGTRTDTQYF

len: 16
v_gene: TRBV19
j_gene: TRBJ2-3
abundance: NA
d_gene: TRBD1
CDR3nt: TGTGCCAGTAGTATTGGACAGGGGGCGAGGACAGATACGCAGTATTTT
CDR3aa: CASSIGQGARTDTQYF

len: 13
v_gene: TRBV3-1/TRBV3-2
j_gene: TRBJ2-3
abundance: NA
d_gene: NA
CDR3nt: TGTGCCAGCAGCCGCCGTAGGGGAGATACGCAGTATTTT
CDR3aa: CASSRRRGDTQYF

len: 17
v_gene: TRBV7-9
j_gene: TRBJ2-7
abundance: NA
d_gene: NA
CDR3nt: TGTGCCAGCAGCTTTTGGCGGGGGGACAGCGCGGTTAACGAGCAGTACTTC
CDR3aa: CASSFWRGDSAVNEQYF

len: 13
v_gene: TRBV28
j_gene: TRBJ1-2
abundance: NA
d_gene: NA
CDR3nt: TGTGCCAGCAGCCGTCGGGGGGCGAGGGGCTACACCTTC
CDR3aa: CASSRRGARGYTF

len: 15
v_gene: TRBV2
j_gene: TRBJ1-1
abundance: NA
d_gene: NA
CDR3nt: TGTGCCAGCAGTCATCTCTTGGGGGAGGGCACTGAAGCTTTCTTT
CDR3aa: CASSHLLGEGTEAFF

len: 13
v_gene: TRBV2
j_gene: TRBJ1-3
abundance: NA
d_gene: NA
CDR3nt: TGTGCCAGCAGGGCAGGACCAGGGAACACCATATATTTT
CDR3aa: CASRAGPGNTIYF

len: 12
v_gene: TRBV19
j_gene: TRBJ2-7
abundance: NA
d_gene: NA
CDR3nt: TGTGCCAGTAGTATAGAGGACAACGAGCAGTACTTC
CDR3aa: CASSIEDNEQYF

len: 14
v_gene: TRBV7-2
j_gene: TRBJ2-7
abundance: NA
d_gene: TRBD2
CDR3nt: TGTGCCAGCAAGGGAGGGCTGAGCTCCTACGAGCAGTACTTC
CDR3aa: CASKGGLSSYEQYF

len: 15
v_gene: TRBV24-1
j_gene: TRBJ2-3
abundance: NA
d_gene: NA
CDR3nt: TGTGCCACCAGTGATGCCACGACTAGGGCAGATACGCAGTATTTT
CDR3aa: CATSDATTRADTQYF

len: 14
v_gene: TRBV7-2
j_gene: TRBJ1-1
abundance: NA
d_gene: NA
CDR3nt: TGTGCCAGCAGCTTAGGTCGGTTGAACACTGAAGCTTTCTTT
CDR3aa: CASSLGRLNTEAFF

len: 17
v_gene: TRBV28
j_gene: TRBJ1-6
abundance: NA
d_gene: NA
CDR3nt: TGTGCCAGCAGTTTGCCCGCGACAGCAGTTACTAATTCACCCCTCCACTTT
CDR3aa: CASSLPATAVTNSPLHF

len: 16
v_gene: TRBV7-8
j_gene: TRBJ1-3
abundance: NA
d_gene: NA
CDR3nt: TGTGCCAGCAGCTTGAGTGCATTTTCAATCGGAAACACCATATATTTT
CDR3aa: CASSLSAFSIGNTIYF

len: 17
v_gene: TRBV19
j_gene: TRBJ2-6
abundance: NA
d_gene: NA
CDR3nt: TGTGCCAGTAGAACCCTGGGCCATCGGCCTGGGGCCAACGTCCTGACTTTC
CDR3aa: CASRTLGHRPGANVLTF

len: 13
v_gene: TRBV9
j_gene: TRBJ1-1
abundance: few
d_gene: TRBD1
CDR3nt: TGTGCCAGCAGCGTGACAGGGGCTTCTGAAGCTTTCTTT
CDR3aa: CASSVTGASEAFF

len: 10
v_gene: TRBV20-1
j_gene: TRBJ1-1
abundance: NA
d_gene: NA
CDR3nt: TGCAGTGCTACGCGGGGGGGGGCTTTCTTT
CDR3aa: CSATRGGAFF

len: 18
v_gene: TRBV4-3
j_gene: TRBJ2-1
abundance: NA
d_gene: TRBD2
CDR3nt: TGCGCCAGCAGCCAAGATTATGGGACTAGCGGGGGGTACAATGAGCAGTTCTTC
CDR3aa: CASSQDYGTSGGYNEQFF

len: 14
v_gene: TRBV7-3
j_gene: TRBJ2-3
abundance: NA
d_gene: TRBD1
CDR3nt: TGTGCCAGCAGCCTGACAGGGGGCTCAGGTACGCAGTATTTT
CDR3aa: CASSLTGGSGTQYF

len: 16
v_gene: TRBV4-1
j_gene: TRBJ1-1
abundance: large
d_gene: TRBD1
CDR3nt: TGCGCCAGCAGCCAAGATCTGGGCAGGGGGACCACTGAAGCTTTCTTT
CDR3aa: CASSQDLGRGTTEAFF

len: 12
v_gene: TRBV7-2
j_gene: TRBJ2-7
abundance: NA
d_gene: NA
CDR3nt: TGTGCCAGCAGCTCCCCCCAGGTCGAGCAGTACTTC
CDR3aa: CASSSPQVEQYF

len: 15
v_gene: TRBV19
j_gene: TRBJ1-2
abundance: NA
d_gene: TRBD1
CDR3nt: TGTGCCAGTAGAACCGGGGACAGGGTGCTCTATGGCTACACCTTC
CDR3aa: CASRTGDRVLYGYTF

len: 16
v_gene: TRBV15
j_gene: TRBJ1-5
abundance: NA
d_gene: NA
CDR3nt: TGTGCCACCAGCAGGGGGGGGGCCGGTCTCAATCAGCCCCAGCATTTT
CDR3aa: CATSRGGAGLNQPQHF

len: 15
v_gene: TRBV10-3
j_gene: TRBJ1-5
abundance: NA
d_gene: TRBD1
CDR3nt: TGTGCCATCAGTTCACAGGGGTATAGCAATCAGCCCCAGCATTTT
CDR3aa: CAISSQGYSNQPQHF

len: 15
v_gene: TRBV11-2
j_gene: TRBJ1-2
abundance: NA
d_gene: NA
CDR3nt: TGTGCCAGCAGCTTAGACCCCGGACAGAAAAATGGCTACACCTTC
CDR3aa: CASSLDPGQKNGYTF

len: 15
v_gene: TRBV4-3
j_gene: TRBJ2-4
abundance: NA
d_gene: TRBD2
CDR3nt: TGCGCCAGCAGCCAACATAGCGGGGAGGTAAACATTCAGTACTTC
CDR3aa: CASSQHSGEVNIQYF

len: 12
v_gene: TRBV19
j_gene: TRBJ1-1
abundance: NA
d_gene: NA
CDR3nt: TGTGCCAGCCTACAGGGAATCACTGAAGCTTTCTTT
CDR3aa: CASLQGITEAFF

len: 14
v_gene: TRBV6-5
j_gene: TRBJ1-1
abundance: NA
d_gene: TRBD1
CDR3nt: TGTGCCAGCAGTTCCACAGGGGGCAGTTCTGAAGCTTTCTTT
CDR3aa: CASSSTGGSSEAFF

len: 14
v_gene: TRBV7-2
j_gene: TRBJ2-1
abundance: once
d_gene: NA
CDR3nt: TGTGCCAGCAGCTTATTCCAGGACTACAATGAGCAGTTCTTC
CDR3aa: CASSLFQDYNEQFF

len: 13
v_gene: TRBV19
j_gene: TRBJ2-7
abundance: NA
d_gene: NA
CDR3nt: TGTGCCAGTAGTAGCGACTACTCCTACGAGCAGTACTTC
CDR3aa: CASSSDYSYEQYF

len: 12
v_gene: TRBV9
j_gene: TRBJ2-7
abundance: NA
d_gene: NA
CDR3nt: TGTGCCAGCAGCGTTCCCGGGGTCGAGCAGTACTTC
CDR3aa: CASSVPGVEQYF

len: 12
v_gene: TRBV7-9
j_gene: TRBJ2-1
abundance: NA
d_gene: NA
CDR3nt: TGTGCCAGCAGCCTATACTTAGATGAGCAGTTCTTC
CDR3aa: CASSLYLDEQFF

len: 14
v_gene: TRBV19
j_gene: TRBJ2-1
abundance: once
d_gene: NA
CDR3nt: TGTGCCAGTAGTATAGTCGGGGGGCCGAATGAGCAGTTCTTC
CDR3aa: CASSIVGGPNEQFF

len: 15
v_gene: TRBV7-9
j_gene: TRBJ1-2
abundance: NA
d_gene: NA
CDR3nt: TGTGCCAGCAGCTTAGCGCAGACACCTAACTATGGCTACACCTTC
CDR3aa: CASSLAQTPNYGYTF

len: 17
v_gene: TRBV7-2
j_gene: TRBJ1-3
abundance: NA
d_gene: TRBD1
CDR3nt: TGTGCCAGCAGCTTTTACCCGGACAGGGAGCCTGGAAACACCATATATTTT
CDR3aa: CASSFYPDREPGNTIYF

len: 12
v_gene: TRBV5-6
j_gene: TRBJ2-7
abundance: NA
d_gene: TRBD1
CDR3nt: TGTGCCAGCAGCACGGGGACAGGCGAGCAGTACTTC
CDR3aa: CASSTGTGEQYF

len: 18
v_gene: TRBV23-1
j_gene: TRBJ1-4
abundance: NA
d_gene: TRBD1
CDR3nt: TGCGCCAGCAGAAATGGGGACAGGGGGTGGTGTTTCAATGAAAAACTGTTTTTT
CDR3aa: CASRNGDRGWCFNEKLFF

len: 15
v_gene: TRBV2
j_gene: TRBJ2-5
abundance: NA
d_gene: NA
CDR3nt: TGTGCCAGCAGCCCAGTTGGCGGTTACCAAGAGACCCAGTACTTC
CDR3aa: CASSPVGGYQETQYF

len: 16
v_gene: TRBV7-2
j_gene: TRBJ1-6
abundance: NA
d_gene: NA
CDR3nt: TGTGCCAGCAGCTTAGAAGGGAGCTCCTATAATTCACCCCTCCACTTT
CDR3aa: CASSLEGSSYNSPLHF

len: 13
v_gene: TRBV5-1
j_gene: TRBJ2-7
abundance: NA
d_gene: TRBD1
CDR3nt: TGCGCCAGCAGCATCGACAGGGAATACGAGCAGTACTTC
CDR3aa: CASSIDREYEQYF

len: 22
v_gene: TRBV9
j_gene: TRBJ2-1
abundance: NA
d_gene: TRBD2
CDR3nt: TGTGCCAGCAGCCGAACCCCTGGACTAGCGGGGGGACCTCATTTCTCCTACAATGAGCAGTTCTTC
CDR3aa: CASSRTPGLAGGPHFSYNEQFF

len: 13
v_gene: TRBV6-2/TRBV6-3
j_gene: TRBJ1-1
abundance: NA
d_gene: TRBD1
CDR3nt: TGTGCCAGCAGTTACCCGACAGGGAGGGAAGCTTTCTTT
CDR3aa: CASSYPTGREAFF

len: 13
v_gene: TRBV15
j_gene: TRBJ2-3
abundance: NA
d_gene: TRBD1
CDR3nt: TGTGCCACCAGCAGGAGCAGGGGGGATACGCAGTATTTT
CDR3aa: CATSRSRGDTQYF